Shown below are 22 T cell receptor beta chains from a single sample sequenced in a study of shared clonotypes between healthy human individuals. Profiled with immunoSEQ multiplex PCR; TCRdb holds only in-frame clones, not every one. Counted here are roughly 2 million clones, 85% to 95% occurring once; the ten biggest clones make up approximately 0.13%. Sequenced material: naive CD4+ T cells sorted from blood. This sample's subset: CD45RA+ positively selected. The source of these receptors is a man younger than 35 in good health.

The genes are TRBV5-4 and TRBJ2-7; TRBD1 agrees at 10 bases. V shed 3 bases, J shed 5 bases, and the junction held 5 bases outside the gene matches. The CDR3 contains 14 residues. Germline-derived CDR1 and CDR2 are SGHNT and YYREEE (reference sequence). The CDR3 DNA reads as TGTGCCAGCAGCTCTGACAGGGGGCTACACGAGCAGTACTTC. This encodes CASSSDRGLHEQYF.

In DNA form, the CDR3 reads TGTGCCTGGAGTGACGGGTCAATGAACACTGAAGCTTTCTTT. Amino acid sequence: CAWSDGSMNTEAFF. This rearrangement joins TRBV30 to TRBJ1-1; D gene unclear. There are 14 residues in the CDR3. Per the germline V gene, CDR1 is GTSNPN and CDR2 is SVGIG (reference sequence). V was shortened by 1 base and J by 0 bases, with 9 bases between the two germline ends.

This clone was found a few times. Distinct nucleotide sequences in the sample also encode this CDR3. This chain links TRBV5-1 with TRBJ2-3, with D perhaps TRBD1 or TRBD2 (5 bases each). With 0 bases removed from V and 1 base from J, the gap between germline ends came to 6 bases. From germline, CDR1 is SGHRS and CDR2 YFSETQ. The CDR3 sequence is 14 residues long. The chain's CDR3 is CASSLGDGTDTQYF. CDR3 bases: TGCGCCAGCAGCTTGGGGGACGGCACAGATACGCAGTATTTT.

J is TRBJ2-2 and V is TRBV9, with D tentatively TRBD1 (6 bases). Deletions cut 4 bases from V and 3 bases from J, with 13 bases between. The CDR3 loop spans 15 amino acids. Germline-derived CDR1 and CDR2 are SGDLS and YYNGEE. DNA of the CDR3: TGTGCCAGCAGCCTTGGACAGCCTCACACCGGGGAGCTGTTTTTT. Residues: CASSLGQPHTGELFF.

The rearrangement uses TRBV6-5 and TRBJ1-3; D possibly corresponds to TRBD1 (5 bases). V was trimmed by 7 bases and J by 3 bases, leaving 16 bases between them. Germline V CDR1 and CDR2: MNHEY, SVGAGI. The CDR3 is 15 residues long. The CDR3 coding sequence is TGTGCCAGCACCACAGGAGAAATAGGTGGAAACACCATATATTTT. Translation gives CASTTGEIGGNTIYF.

In DNA, the CDR3 is TGTGCCAGCAGCTTAGGGGGCCGAGGCTATGGCTACACCTTC. Its protein is CASSLGGRGYGYTF. The chain links TRBV5-4 to TRBJ1-2, with 7 bases aligning to TRBD1. V lost 2 bases, J lost 4 bases, and 5 bases stayed unmatched. The V gene's germline CDR1 is SGHNT and CDR2 YYREEE (reference sequence). The CDR3 runs to 14 residues.

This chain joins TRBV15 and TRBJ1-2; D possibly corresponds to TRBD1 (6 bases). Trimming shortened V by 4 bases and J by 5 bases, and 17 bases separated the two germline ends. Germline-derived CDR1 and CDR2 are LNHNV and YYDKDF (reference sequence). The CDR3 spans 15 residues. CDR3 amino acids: CATSTPKQGVYGYTF. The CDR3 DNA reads TGTGCCACCAGCACCCCTAAACAGGGTGTGTATGGCTACACCTTC.

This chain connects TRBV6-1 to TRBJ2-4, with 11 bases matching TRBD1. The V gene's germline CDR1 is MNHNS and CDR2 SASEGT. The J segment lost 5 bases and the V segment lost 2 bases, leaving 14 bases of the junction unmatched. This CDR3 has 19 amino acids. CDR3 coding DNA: TGTGCCAGCAGTGAACGCGGACAGGGGGCGCTCCCAACTCAAAACATTCAGTACTTC. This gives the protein CASSERGQGALPTQNIQYF.

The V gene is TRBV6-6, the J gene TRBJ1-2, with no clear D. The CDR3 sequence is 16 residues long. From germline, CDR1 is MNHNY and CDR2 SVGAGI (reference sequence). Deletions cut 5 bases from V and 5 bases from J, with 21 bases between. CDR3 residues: CASSTQAGVGNYGYTF. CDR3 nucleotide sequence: TGTGCCAGCAGTACCCAAGCGGGTGTTGGCAATTATGGCTACACCTTC.

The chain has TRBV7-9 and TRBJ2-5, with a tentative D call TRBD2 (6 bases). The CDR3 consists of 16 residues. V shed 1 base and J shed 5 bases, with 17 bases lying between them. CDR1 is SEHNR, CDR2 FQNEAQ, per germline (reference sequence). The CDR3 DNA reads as TGTGCCAGCAGCTTAGGAAGCGGGTCCCTGTGGGAGACCCAGTACTTC. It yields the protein CASSLGSGSLWETQYF.

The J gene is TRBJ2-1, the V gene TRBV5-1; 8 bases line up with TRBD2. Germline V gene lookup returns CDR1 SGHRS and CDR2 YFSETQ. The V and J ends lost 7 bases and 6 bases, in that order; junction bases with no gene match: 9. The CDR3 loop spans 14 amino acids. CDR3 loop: CASFTSGRFNEQFF. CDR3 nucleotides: TGCGCCAGCTTCACTAGCGGCCGGTTCAATGAGCAGTTCTTC. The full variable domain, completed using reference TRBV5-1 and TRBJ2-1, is KAGVTQTPRYLIKTRGQQVTLSCSPISGHRSVSWYQQTPGQGLQFLFEYFSETQRNKGNFPGRFSGRQFSNSRSEMNVSTLELGDSALYLCASFTSGRFNEQFFGPGTRLTVL.

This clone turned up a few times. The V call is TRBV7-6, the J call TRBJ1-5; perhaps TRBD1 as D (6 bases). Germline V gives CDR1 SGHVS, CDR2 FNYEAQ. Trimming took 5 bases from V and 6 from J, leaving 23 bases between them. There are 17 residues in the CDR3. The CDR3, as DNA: TGTGCCAGCAGCCCAAATGGAGGGGGGGCGGCCGGTCAGCCCCAGCATTTT. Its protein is CASSPNGGGAAGQPQHF. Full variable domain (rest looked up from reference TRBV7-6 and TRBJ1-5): GAGVSQSPRYKVTKRGQDVALRCDPISGHVSLYWYRQALGQGPEFLTYFNYEAQQDKSGLPNDRFSAERPEGSISTLTIQRTEQRDSAMYRCASSPNGGGAAGQPQHFGDGTRLSIL.

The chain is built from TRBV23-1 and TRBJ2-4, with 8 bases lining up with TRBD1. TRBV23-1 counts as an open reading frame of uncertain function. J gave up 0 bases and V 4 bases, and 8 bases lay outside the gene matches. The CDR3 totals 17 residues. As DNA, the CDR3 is TGCGCCAGCAGTCCCCCGGACAGGGCTATAGCCAAAAACATTCAGTACTTC. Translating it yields CASSPPDRAIAKNIQYF.

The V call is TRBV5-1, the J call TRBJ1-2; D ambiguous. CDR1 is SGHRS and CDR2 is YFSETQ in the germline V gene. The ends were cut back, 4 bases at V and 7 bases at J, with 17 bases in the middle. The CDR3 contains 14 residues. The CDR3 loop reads CASSLLVGSSGYTF. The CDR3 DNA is TGCGCCAGCAGCCTTCTAGTCGGATCGAGTGGCTACACCTTC.

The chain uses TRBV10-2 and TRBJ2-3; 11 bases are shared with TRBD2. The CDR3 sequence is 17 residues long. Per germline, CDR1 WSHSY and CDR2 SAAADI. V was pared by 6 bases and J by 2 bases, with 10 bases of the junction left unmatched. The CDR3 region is CASRKGLAGGVTDTQYF. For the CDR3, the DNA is TGCGCCAGCAGGAAGGGGTTAGCGGGAGGGGTCACAGATACGCAGTATTTT.

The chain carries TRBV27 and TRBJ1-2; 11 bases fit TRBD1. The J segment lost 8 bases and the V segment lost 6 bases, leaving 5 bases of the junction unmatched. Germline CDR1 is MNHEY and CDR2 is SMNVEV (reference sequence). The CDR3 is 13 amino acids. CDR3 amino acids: CASSPGTGGGYTF. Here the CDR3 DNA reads TGTGCCAGCAGCCCTGGGACAGGGGGAGGCTACACCTTC.

This chain's CDR3 is CASSPQTGNEQYF. CDR3 sequence (DNA): TGTGCCAGCAGCCCTCAGACAGGGAACGAGCAGTACTTC. The rearrangement links TRBV7-2 to TRBJ2-7, with 7 bases identical to TRBD1. The CDR3 has 13 residues. Trimming at V came to 5 bases and at J to 5 bases, leaving 6 bases not matched to a gene. Per germline, CDR1 SGHTA and CDR2 FQGNSA.

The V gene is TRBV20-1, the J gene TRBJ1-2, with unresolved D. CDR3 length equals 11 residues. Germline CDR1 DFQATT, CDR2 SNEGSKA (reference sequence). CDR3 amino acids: CVTPADYGYTF. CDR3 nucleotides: TGCGTTACCCCAGCTGACTATGGCTACACCTTC.

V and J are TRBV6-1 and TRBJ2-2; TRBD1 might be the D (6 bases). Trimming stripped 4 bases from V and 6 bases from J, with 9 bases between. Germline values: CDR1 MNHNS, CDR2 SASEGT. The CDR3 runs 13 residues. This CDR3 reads CASSGPGAGELFF. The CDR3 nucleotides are TGTGCCAGCAGTGGTCCAGGGGCCGGGGAGCTGTTTTTT.

The CDR3 loop reads CASSLGQRPSNYGYTF. The CDR3, as DNA: TGCGCCAGCAGCTTGGGACAGAGACCCTCTAACTATGGCTACACCTTC. This chain joins TRBV5-1 and TRBJ1-2, with D tentatively TRBD1 (5 bases). This CDR3 is built from 16 residues. Trimming stripped 0 bases from V and 0 bases from J, with 12 bases between. Germline lookup yields CDR1 SGHRS and CDR2 YFSETQ.

Here the CDR3 DNA reads TGTGCCAGCTCACCTGTTAGCGGGAACTCCTACGAGCAGTACTTC. It specifies CASSPVSGNSYEQYF. The J gene is TRBJ2-7, the V gene TRBV18, with 8 bases that match TRBD2. The ends lost 3 bases at V and 0 bases at J; junction bases unmatched: 4. Germline lookup yields CDR1 KGHSH and CDR2 LQKENI. The CDR3 loop spans 15 amino acids.

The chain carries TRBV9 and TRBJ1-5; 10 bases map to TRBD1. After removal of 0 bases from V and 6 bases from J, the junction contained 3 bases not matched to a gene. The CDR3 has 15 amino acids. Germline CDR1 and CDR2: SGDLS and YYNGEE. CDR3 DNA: TGTGCCAGCAGCGTAGCAGGGACAGGGGTTCAGCCCCAGCATTTT. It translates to CASSVAGTGVQPQHF.